This T cell receptor beta chain was sequenced for a study of shared T cell receptors in the human thymus. The protocol was immunoSEQ multiplex PCR, while the TCRdb copy is restricted to in-frame clones and leaves out a portion. The sample lists some 640,000 clones; approximately 87% were seen once. Unmatched junction bases numbered 4, after V lost 5 bases and J lost 0 bases. This CDR3 region has 16 residues. The germline V gene encodes CDR1 MRHNA and CDR2 SNTAGT. In addition, the sample was reused for a study of human thymus T cells. That report adds: There appeared to be biased usage of V and J genes in thymic and blood repertoires.

This chain joins TRBV6-4 and TRBJ2-3; 11 bases align to TRBD2. The specimen sequenced was thymocytes. The TCR comes from a boy under two years old with a congenital heart defect. In DNA, the CDR3 is TGTGCCAGCAGTCTCGGGACTAGCGGTAGCACAGATACGCAGTATTTT. Protein: CASSLGTSGSTDTQYF.